This is a list of T cell receptor beta chains from one sample in a study of graft-versus-host responses after intestinal transplantation. The assay was immunoSEQ multiplex PCR, and TCRdb's table has in-frame clones only and misses some. The sample has more than 20,000 clones, 80% to 90% seen once. The material sequenced was PBMCs, taken approximately 450 days after intestinal transplant. These receptors were collected from a human patient who received an intestinal transplant, so some T cells may come from the graft donor. Each CDR3 is given with its conserved first and last residue. The D gene is left open where the match is weak.

v_gene: TRBV5-1; d_gene: TRBD2; len: 16; CDR3aa: CASSFTSGGAYNEQFF
v_gene: TRBV27; d_gene: -; len: 16; CDR3aa: CASSSIPLGPYNEQFF
v_gene: TRBV4-2; d_gene: -; len: 12; CDR3aa: CASSQDLTGQTF
v_gene: TRBV9; d_gene: -; len: 15; CDR3aa: CASSVDYGRAYEQYF
v_gene: TRBV2; d_gene: -; len: 13; CDR3aa: CASGSQTNYEQYF
v_gene: TRBV4-1; d_gene: TRBD1; len: 14; CDR3aa: CASSQGQGGVKAFF
v_gene: TRBV20-1; d_gene: -; len: 11; CDR3aa: CSQSEGFGYTF
v_gene: TRBV11-1; d_gene: -; len: 13; CDR3aa: CASSPLVLETQYF
v_gene: TRBV7-8; d_gene: -; len: 14; CDR3aa: CASSLTGTPYEQYF
v_gene: TRBV7-2; d_gene: TRBD2; len: 14; CDR3aa: CASSLGGRVDTQYF
v_gene: TRBV6-5; d_gene: TRBD1; len: 16; CDR3aa: CASSYGALTGGYEQYF
v_gene: TRBV4-2; d_gene: -; len: 15; CDR3aa: CASSQEGLTTDTQYF
v_gene: TRBV28; d_gene: TRBD1; len: 15; CDR3aa: CASRIPGGINEKLFF
v_gene: TRBV27; d_gene: TRBD1; len: 18; CDR3aa: CASSFSHPGQGATGELFF
v_gene: TRBV19; d_gene: TRBD1; len: 13; CDR3aa: CASSAGGRETQYF
v_gene: TRBV30; d_gene: -; len: 16; CDR3aa: CAWSGETGSRTDTQYF
v_gene: TRBV5-1; d_gene: -; len: 13; CDR3aa: CASSMDWGSPLHF
v_gene: TRBV29-1; d_gene: -; len: 13; CDR3aa: CSVAGDSNQPQHF
v_gene: TRBV5-1; d_gene: -; len: 14; CDR3aa: CASSNEGRNSPLHF
v_gene: TRBV6-5; d_gene: -; len: 15; CDR3aa: CASSRDPSSGNTIYF
v_gene: TRBV29-1; d_gene: -; len: 15; CDR3aa: CSLSWGNSMNTEAFF
v_gene: TRBV27; d_gene: -; len: 18; CDR3aa: CASSPRPMGAGSGNTIYF
v_gene: TRBV5-8; d_gene: -; len: 13; CDR3aa: CASSGRDRNKQYF
v_gene: TRBV5-1; d_gene: -; len: 13; CDR3aa: CASKLGRQETQYF
v_gene: TRBV6-1; d_gene: TRBD1; len: 15; CDR3aa: CASSLGQGESQPQHF
v_gene: TRBV7-8; d_gene: -; len: 13; CDR3aa: CASSTTQGREQYF
v_gene: TRBV9; d_gene: -; len: 13; CDR3aa: CASSPRRHYGYTF
v_gene: TRBV5-4; d_gene: -; len: 15; CDR3aa: CASSHRLAPQETQYF
v_gene: TRBV7-9; d_gene: -; len: 15; CDR3aa: CASGAKGRASYEQYF
v_gene: TRBV5-1; d_gene: -; len: 15; CDR3aa: CASSLETRLKNIQYF
v_gene: TRBV2; d_gene: -; len: 15; CDR3aa: CASWDFVQFSAEQFF
v_gene: TRBV29-1; d_gene: -; len: 14; CDR3aa: CSVAQPLSGNTIYF
v_gene: TRBV18; d_gene: TRBD1; len: 15; CDR3aa: CASSRLSDRGYGYTF
v_gene: TRBV5-1; d_gene: TRBD1; len: 15; CDR3aa: CASSLSYRGATEAFF
v_gene: TRBV7-9; d_gene: -; len: 16; CDR3aa: CASSPRGSSVTGELFF
v_gene: TRBV7-3; d_gene: -; len: 15; CDR3aa: CASSYGGSGSTEQFF
v_gene: TRBV29-1; d_gene: -; len: 15; CDR3aa: CSVDVSRGSTDTQYF
v_gene: TRBV6-5; d_gene: -; len: 14; CDR3aa: CASRRTGSNQPQHF
v_gene: TRBV6-1; d_gene: TRBD2; len: 14; CDR3aa: CASSESSGRNEQFF
v_gene: TRBV6-6; d_gene: -; len: 14; CDR3aa: CASTLTEGVYEQYF
v_gene: TRBV6-1; d_gene: -; len: 15; CDR3aa: CASSVRTARLDEQYF
v_gene: TRBV5-8; d_gene: TRBD1; len: 13; CDR3aa: CASEQGVSYEQYF
v_gene: TRBV6-6; d_gene: -; len: 13; CDR3aa: CASTTEYTGELFF
v_gene: TRBV6-5; d_gene: -; len: 15; CDR3aa: CASRRNREERSEQYF
v_gene: TRBV6-1; d_gene: TRBD1; len: 15; CDR3aa: CASSEGTGLSYGYTF
v_gene: TRBV14; d_gene: TRBD2; len: 19; CDR3aa: CASSPTKIRLAGSTDTQYF
v_gene: TRBV5-1; d_gene: -; len: 15; CDR3aa: CASSLGQGKSYGYTF
v_gene: TRBV19; d_gene: -; len: 13; CDR3aa: CASSIRDHTEAFF
v_gene: TRBV4-1; d_gene: -; len: 18; CDR3aa: CASSQESLRPEAGGELFF
v_gene: TRBV7-2; d_gene: -; len: 12; CDR3aa: CASSPSQETQYF
v_gene: TRBV6-5; d_gene: -; len: 15; CDR3aa: CASSLTGVKDYEQYF
v_gene: TRBV28; d_gene: -; len: 12; CDR3aa: CASSFGRNGYTF
v_gene: TRBV19; d_gene: -; len: 12; CDR3aa: CASSSQGYEQYF
v_gene: TRBV4-2; d_gene: -; len: 12; CDR3aa: CASGFSYNEQFF
v_gene: TRBV6-5; d_gene: -; len: 16; CDR3aa: CASSSLGQGGNQPQHF